This entry features one T cell receptor beta chain sequence. Its antigen remains undetermined. There are no base qualities to consult, and no much larger clone falls within one base. CDR1 SGHDT and CDR2 YYEEEE are derived from the germline V gene. Trimming costs V 1 base and J 2 bases, and their ends lie 11 bases apart. The CDR3 goes from the cysteine to the phenylalanine over 15 residues. Left in the record is the CDR3 DNA by itself, 45 bases read in frame from the first base. The data are from a study of blood T cell repertoires in COVID-19 (dated by TCRdb to 2020 to 2021). Looking at the study overall: The collaborator samples originated in the United States, Italy and Spain and spanned the acute and convalescent phases of COVID-19. The material from the prospective study consisted of cDNA or gDNA derived from T cells, B-cell-depleted T cells, or PBMCs. The dataset comprised deeply sampled blood TCRbeta repertoires from subjects exposed to, actively infected with, or recovered from COVID-19. The repertoires were released in a freely available public database meant as a resource for research on the immune response to SARS-CoV-2. Samples were obtained from the ongoing ImmuneRACE study (first 160 participants) and from about 1,300 subjects provided by 6 global collaborators. A de-identified subject ID, COVID-19 status, age in years and sex were almost always included in the sample metadata. HLA class I and class II types, where available, came from metadata supplied by the sample provider rather than from assay-based typing. Overall study results and their limits: The amount of clinical and demographic metadata varied by source and participant and was provided uncurated.

TCRbeta CDR3 regions were amplified from genomic DNA by means of the immunoSEQ Assay, a bias-controlled multiplex PCR. The authors' pipeline ran thus. Within the assay, amplification of reference gene primers was used to estimate how many nucleated cells each sample contained. To quantify the absolute abundance of each unique TCRbeta CDR3 rearrangement, sequence reads were collapsed and filtered. Productive Simpson clonality was computed per sample as the square root of Simpson's diversity index over productive rearrangements. Drawn from immuneACCESS, this table holds only the in-frame rearrangements with V and J called that TCRdb kept. Clones are partly lost; checked studies trace under half to an unresolved V gene and leave the rest unexplained. V and J calls and clone size are those listed in that table; D and trimming were worked out from the DNA. The sample profile shows some 250,000 clones; 84% of them were found once. The leading ten clones occupy around 4% of the sample.

Each collaborating institution followed its own protocols to collect whole blood in K2EDTA tubes. For TCRbeta analysis, collaborator samples were shipped as frozen whole blood, as isolated PBMCs, or as DNA extracted from either sample type. The sample was peripheral blood. The clonotype was recovered from a man in his fifties or sixties with acute or convalescent COVID-19. Here the chain combines TRBV5-6 and TRBJ2-3, with TRBD2 perhaps the D gene, on 7 matching bases. The CDR3 region has the sequence CASSLIAGATDTQYF. The bases are TGTGCCAGCAGCTTGATCGCGGGGGCCACAGATACGCAGTATTTT.